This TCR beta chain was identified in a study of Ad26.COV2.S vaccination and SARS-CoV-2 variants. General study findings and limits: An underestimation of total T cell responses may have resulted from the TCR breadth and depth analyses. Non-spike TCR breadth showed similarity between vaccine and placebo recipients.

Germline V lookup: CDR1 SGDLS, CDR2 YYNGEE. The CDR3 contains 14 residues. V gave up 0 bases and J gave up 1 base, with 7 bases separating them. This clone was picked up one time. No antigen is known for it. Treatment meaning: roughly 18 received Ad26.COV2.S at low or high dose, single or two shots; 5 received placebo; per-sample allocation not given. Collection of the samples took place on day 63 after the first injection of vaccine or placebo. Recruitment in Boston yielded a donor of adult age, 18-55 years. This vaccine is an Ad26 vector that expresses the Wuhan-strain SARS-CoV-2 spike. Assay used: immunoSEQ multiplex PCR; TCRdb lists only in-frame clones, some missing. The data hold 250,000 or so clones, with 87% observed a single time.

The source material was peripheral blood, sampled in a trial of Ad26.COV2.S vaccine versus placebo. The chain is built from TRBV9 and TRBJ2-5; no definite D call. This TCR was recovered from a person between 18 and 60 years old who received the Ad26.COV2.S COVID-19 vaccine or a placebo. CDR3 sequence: CASSVGVSQETQYF. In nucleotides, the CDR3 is TGTGCCAGCAGCGTAGGGGTTAGCCAAGAGACCCAGTACTTC.